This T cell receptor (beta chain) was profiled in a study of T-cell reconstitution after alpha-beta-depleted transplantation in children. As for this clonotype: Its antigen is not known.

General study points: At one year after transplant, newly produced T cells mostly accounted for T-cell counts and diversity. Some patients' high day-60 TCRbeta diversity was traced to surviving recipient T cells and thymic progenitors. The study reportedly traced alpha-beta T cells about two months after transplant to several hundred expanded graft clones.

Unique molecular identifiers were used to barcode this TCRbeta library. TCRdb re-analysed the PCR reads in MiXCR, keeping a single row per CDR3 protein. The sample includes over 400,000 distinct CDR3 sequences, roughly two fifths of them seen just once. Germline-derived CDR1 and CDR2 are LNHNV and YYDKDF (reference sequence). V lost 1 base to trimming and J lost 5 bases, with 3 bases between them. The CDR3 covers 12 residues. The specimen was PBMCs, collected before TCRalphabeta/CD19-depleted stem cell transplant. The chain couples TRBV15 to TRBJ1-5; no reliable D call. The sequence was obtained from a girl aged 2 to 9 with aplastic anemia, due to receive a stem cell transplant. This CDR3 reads CATSRVYQPQHF. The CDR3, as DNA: TGTGCCACCAGCAGAGTCTATCAGCCCCAGCATTTT. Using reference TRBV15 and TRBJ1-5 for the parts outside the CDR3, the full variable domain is DAMVIQNPRYQVTQFGKPVTLSCSQTLNHNVMYWYQQKSSQAPKLLFHYYDKDFNNEADTPDNFQSRRPNTSFCFLDIRSPGLGDTAMYLCATSRVYQPQHFGDGTRLSIL.